The 14 T cell receptor beta chains below come from one sample, sequenced in a study of cytomegalovirus exposure and HLA in healthy donors. It was with 60 Vbeta and 13 Jbeta primers that the PCR ran. The method was immunoSEQ multiplex PCR; TCRdb's version includes in-frame clones alone and lacks a portion of them. The table lists tens of thousands of clones, about 73% of them singletons. The material sequenced was PBMCs. The origin of the receptors is a woman younger than 45 in good health and CMV-seronegative.

There are a few counts of this clone. The chain links TRBV7-2 to TRBJ1-1; TRBD1 agrees at 8 bases. The J segment lost 6 bases and the V segment lost 5 bases, leaving 8 bases of the junction unmatched. CDR3 length: 14 amino acids. Germline CDR1 SGHTA, CDR2 FQGNSA. This CDR3 is CASSEQGDFSEAFF. CDR3 DNA sequence: TGTGCCAGCAGCGAACAGGGGGATTTTTCTGAAGCTTTCTTT.

The V and J genes are TRBV2 and TRBJ1-3; D might be TRBD1 (5 bases). The length of the CDR3 is 15 residues. Germline V lookup: CDR1 SNHLY, CDR2 FYNNEI. Trimming pared 4 bases from V and 0 bases from J, leaving 10 bases between. CDR3 coding DNA: TGTGCCAGCAGTGCACAGGCTCTCTCTGGAAACACCATATATTTT. It is translated as CASSAQALSGNTIYF.

The chain combines TRBV7-8 with TRBJ1-3; no definite D call. CDR3 size: 16 residues. CDR1 is SGHVS, CDR2 FQNEAQ, per germline. Trimming shortened V by 1 base and J by 1 base, and 11 bases separated the two germline ends. The CDR3 DNA sequence: TGTGCCAGCAGCTTAGGGGCTAGAGGGTCTGGAAACACCATATATTTT. It translates to CASSLGARGSGNTIYF.

This clone occurred once. The V gene is TRBV5-1, the J gene TRBJ2-1; the match to TRBD2 covers 9 bases. The CDR3 has 18 amino acids. Germline CDR1 is SGHRS and CDR2 is YFSETQ. The V segment lost 1 base and the J segment 0 bases; nucleotides outside the gene matches: 8. In nucleotides, the CDR3 is TGCGCCAGCAGCTTGATCAGCGGGGGGACCAGCTCCTACAATGAGCAGTTCTTC. Its translation is CASSLISGGTSSYNEQFF.

The gene calls are TRBV4-1 and TRBJ1-2; D is perhaps TRBD1 (5 bases). Trimming cost V 0 bases and J 4 bases, with 15 bases left between them. The CDR3 extends over 16 amino acids. Germline CDR1 reads MGHRA; CDR2 reads YSYEKL. The CDR3 spells CASSQEQRSGFYGYTF. The DNA of the CDR3 is TGCGCCAGCAGCCAAGAACAAAGGTCAGGGTTCTATGGCTACACCTTC.

This clone has a single count. V is TRBV5-4 and J is TRBJ2-3; 8 nucleotides line up with TRBD2. Germline V CDR1 and CDR2: SGHNT, YYREEE (reference sequence). The CDR3 sequence is 14 residues long. Germline trimming cut 4 bases from V and 1 base from J; bases unmatched to any gene: 2. CDR3 in amino acids: CASSRSGGTDTQYF. CDR3 DNA: TGTGCCAGCAGCCGTAGCGGGGGCACAGATACGCAGTATTTT.

The chain employs TRBV2 and TRBJ1-5; tentative D call: TRBD1 (5 bases). Germline CDR1 is SNHLY and CDR2 is FYNNEI. The CDR3 loop spans 17 amino acids. Trimming pared 2 bases from V and 0 bases from J, leaving 14 bases between. CDR3 loop: CASSEWGGGYSNQPQHF. The DNA of the CDR3 is TGTGCCAGCAGTGAATGGGGCGGTGGGTATAGCAATCAGCCCCAGCATTTT.

This rearrangement joins TRBV15 to TRBJ2-7, with D hard to call. V was cut by 5 bases and J by 2 bases, with 19 bases left in between. The CDR3 loop spans 16 amino acids. Germline CDR1 reads LNHNV; CDR2 reads YYDKDF (reference sequence). Here the CDR3 DNA reads TGTGCCACCAGCGCCCAAGACACCTCTGTGGCCTACGAGCAGTACTTC. Translating gives CATSAQDTSVAYEQYF.

The chain has TRBV9 and TRBJ2-2; 10 bases line up with TRBD2. The length of the CDR3 is 16 residues. The germline CDR1 and CDR2 sequences are SGDLS and YYNGEE. V dropped 0 bases and J dropped 8; count of bases not matched to a gene: 7. The DNA for the CDR3 is TGTGCCAGCAGCGTAGTCCTAGCGGGAGACGGAGGGGAGCTGTTTTTT. Its protein is CASSVVLAGDGGELFF.

This clone has only a few counts. The chain couples TRBV5-1 to TRBJ2-1; 7 bases fit TRBD2. The CDR3 runs to 13 residues. V was clipped by 7 bases and J by 8 bases; unmatched bases: 9. Germline V gene data show CDR1 as SGHRS and CDR2 as YFSETQ. The CDR3 region has the DNA TGCGCCAGCCGGAGCGGGGCGTGGGATGAGCAGTTCTTC. Its protein is CASRSGAWDEQFF.

The chain has TRBV19 and TRBJ2-7; perhaps TRBD2 as D (6 bases). The CDR3 totals 13 residues. Germline V gene data show CDR1 as LNHDA and CDR2 as SQIVND (reference sequence). Trimming removed 5 bases at V and 4 bases at J, with 12 bases between. CDR3 bases: TGTGCCAGTAGTTTGCAAGGAGGGTACGAGCAGTACTTC. This translates into CASSLQGGYEQYF.

The J gene is TRBJ2-3, the V gene TRBV7-6, with 11 bases matching TRBD2. This CDR3 is built from 16 residues. Trimming removed 5 bases from V and 3 bases from J; junction bases left unmatched: 7. From germline, CDR1 is SGHVS and CDR2 FNYEAQ. CDR3 sequence: CASSATSGRATDTQYF. CDR3 DNA sequence: TGTGCCAGCAGCGCTACTAGCGGGAGAGCAACAGATACGCAGTATTTT.

In this sample, this clone turned up once. This chain joins TRBV27 and TRBJ2-1; 8 bases agree with TRBD2. The CDR3 has 12 residues. The J segment lost 7 bases and the V segment lost 6 bases, leaving 2 bases of the junction unmatched. Germline V gene lookup returns CDR1 MNHEY and CDR2 SMNVEV (reference sequence). CDR3 DNA: TGTGCCAGCAGGCGGGGGGCAAATGAGCAGTTCTTC. Translation: CASRRGANEQFF.

This rearrangement joins TRBV6-5 to TRBJ2-1; D is perhaps TRBD2 (6 bases). The CDR3 runs 13 residues. Germline CDR1 and CDR2: MNHEY and SVGAGI. Trimming cost V 0 bases and J 7 bases, with 7 bases left between them. The CDR3 nucleotides read TGTGCCAGCAGTTACTCCGCGGGGAATGAGCAGTTCTTC. Translation gives CASSYSAGNEQFF.